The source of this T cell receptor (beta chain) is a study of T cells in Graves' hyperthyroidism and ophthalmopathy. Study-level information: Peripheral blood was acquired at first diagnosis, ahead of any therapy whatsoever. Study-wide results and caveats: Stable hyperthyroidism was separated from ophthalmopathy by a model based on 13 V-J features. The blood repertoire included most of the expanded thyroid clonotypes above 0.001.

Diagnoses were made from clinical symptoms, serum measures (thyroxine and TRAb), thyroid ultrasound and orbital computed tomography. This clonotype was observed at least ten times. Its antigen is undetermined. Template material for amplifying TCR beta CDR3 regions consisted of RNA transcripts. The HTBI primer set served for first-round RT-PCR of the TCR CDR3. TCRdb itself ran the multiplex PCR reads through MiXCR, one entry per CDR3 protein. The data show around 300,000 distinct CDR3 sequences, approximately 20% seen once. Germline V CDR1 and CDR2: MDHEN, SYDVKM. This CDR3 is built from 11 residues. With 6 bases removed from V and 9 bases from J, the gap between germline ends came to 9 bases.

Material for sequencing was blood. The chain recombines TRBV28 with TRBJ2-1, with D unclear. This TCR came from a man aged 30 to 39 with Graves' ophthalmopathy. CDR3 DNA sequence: TGTGCCAGCAGCTTAGTTGGTGAGCAGTTCTTC. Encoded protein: CASSLVGEQFF.